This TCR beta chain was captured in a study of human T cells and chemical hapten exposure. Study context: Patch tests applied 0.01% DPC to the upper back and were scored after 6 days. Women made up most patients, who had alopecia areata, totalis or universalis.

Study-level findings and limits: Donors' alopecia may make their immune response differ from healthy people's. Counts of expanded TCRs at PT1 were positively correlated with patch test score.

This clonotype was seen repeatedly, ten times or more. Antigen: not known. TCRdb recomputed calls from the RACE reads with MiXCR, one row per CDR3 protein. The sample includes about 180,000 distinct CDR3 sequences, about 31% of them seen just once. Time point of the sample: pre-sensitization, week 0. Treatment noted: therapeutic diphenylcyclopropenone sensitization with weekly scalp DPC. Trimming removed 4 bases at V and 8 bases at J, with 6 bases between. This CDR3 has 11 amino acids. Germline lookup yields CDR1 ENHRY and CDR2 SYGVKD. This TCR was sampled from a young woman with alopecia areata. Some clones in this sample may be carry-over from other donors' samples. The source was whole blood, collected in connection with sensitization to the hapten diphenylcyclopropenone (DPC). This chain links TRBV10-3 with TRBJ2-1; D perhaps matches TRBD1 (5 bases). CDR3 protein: CAISGGDEQFF. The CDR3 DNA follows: TGTGCCATCAGTGGGGGCGATGAGCAGTTCTTC.